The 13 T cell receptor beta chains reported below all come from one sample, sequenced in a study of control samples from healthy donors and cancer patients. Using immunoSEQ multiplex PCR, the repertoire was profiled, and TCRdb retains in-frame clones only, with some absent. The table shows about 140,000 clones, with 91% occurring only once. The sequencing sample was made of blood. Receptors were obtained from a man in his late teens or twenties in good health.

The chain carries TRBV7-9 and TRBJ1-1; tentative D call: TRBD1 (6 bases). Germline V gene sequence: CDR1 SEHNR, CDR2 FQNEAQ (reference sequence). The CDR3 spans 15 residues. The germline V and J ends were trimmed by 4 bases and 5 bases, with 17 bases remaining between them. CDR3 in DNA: TGTGCCAGCAGCTCTGGGACAAACGCGGGAACTGAAGCTTTCTTT. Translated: CASSSGTNAGTEAFF. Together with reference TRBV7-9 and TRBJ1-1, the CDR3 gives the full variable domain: DTGVSQNPRHKITKRGQNVTFRCDPISEHNRLYWYRQTLGQGPEFLTYFQNEAQLEKSRLLSDRFSAERPKGSFSTLEIQRTEQGDSAMYLCASSSGTNAGTEAFFGQGTRLTVV.

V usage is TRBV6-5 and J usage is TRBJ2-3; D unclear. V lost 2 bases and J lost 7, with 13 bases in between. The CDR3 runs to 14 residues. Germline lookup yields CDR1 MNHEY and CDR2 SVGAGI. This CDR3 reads CASSYLNDLNTQYF. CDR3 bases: TGTGCCAGCAGTTACCTTAATGACTTGAATACGCAGTATTTT.

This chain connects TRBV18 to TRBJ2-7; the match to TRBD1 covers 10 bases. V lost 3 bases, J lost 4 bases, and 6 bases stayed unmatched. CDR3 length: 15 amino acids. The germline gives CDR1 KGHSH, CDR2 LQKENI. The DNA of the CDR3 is TGTGCCAGCTCACCCGGGACAGGGGTATTGTACGAGCAGTACTTC. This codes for CASSPGTGVLYEQYF.

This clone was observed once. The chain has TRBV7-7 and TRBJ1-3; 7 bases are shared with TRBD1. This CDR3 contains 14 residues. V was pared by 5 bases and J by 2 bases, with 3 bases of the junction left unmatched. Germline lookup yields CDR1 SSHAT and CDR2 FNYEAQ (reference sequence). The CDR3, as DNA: TGTGCCAGCAGCGCAGGGGGAGCTGGAAACACCATATATTTT. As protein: CASSAGGAGNTIYF.

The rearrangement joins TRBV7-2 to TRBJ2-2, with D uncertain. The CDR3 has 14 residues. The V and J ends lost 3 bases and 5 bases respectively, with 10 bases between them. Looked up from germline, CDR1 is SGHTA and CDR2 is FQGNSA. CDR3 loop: CASSLERYTGELFF. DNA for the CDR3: TGTGCCAGCAGCTTGGAAAGATATACCGGGGAGCTGTTTTTT.

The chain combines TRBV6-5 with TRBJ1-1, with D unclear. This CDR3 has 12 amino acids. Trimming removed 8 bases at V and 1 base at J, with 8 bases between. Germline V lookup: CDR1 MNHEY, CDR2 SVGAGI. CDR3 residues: CASFGWNTEAFF. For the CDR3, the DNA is TGTGCCAGCTTCGGGTGGAACACTGAAGCTTTCTTT.

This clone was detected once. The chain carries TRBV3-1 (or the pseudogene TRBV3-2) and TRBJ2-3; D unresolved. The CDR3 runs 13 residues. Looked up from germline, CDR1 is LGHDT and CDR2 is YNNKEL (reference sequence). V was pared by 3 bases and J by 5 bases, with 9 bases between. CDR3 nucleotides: TGTGCCAGCAGCCACCTCAAGGGAGATACGCAGTATTTT. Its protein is CASSHLKGDTQYF.

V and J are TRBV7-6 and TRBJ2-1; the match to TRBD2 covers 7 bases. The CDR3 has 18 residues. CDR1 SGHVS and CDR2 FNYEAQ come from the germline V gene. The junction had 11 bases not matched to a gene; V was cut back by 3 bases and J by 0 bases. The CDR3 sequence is CASSFRGTSASSYNEQFF. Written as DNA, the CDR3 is TGTGCCAGCAGCTTTCGTGGTACTAGCGCTAGCTCCTACAATGAGCAGTTCTTC. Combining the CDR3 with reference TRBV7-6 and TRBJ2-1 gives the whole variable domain GAGVSQSPRYKVTKRGQDVALRCDPISGHVSLYWYRQALGQGPEFLTYFNYEAQQDKSGLPNDRFSAERPEGSISTLTIQRTEQRDSAMYRCASSFRGTSASSYNEQFFGPGTRLTVL.

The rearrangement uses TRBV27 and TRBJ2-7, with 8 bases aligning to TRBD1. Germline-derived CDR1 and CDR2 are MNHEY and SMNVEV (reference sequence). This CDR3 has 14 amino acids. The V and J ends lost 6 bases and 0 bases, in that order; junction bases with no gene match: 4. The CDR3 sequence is CASSRTGPSYEQYF. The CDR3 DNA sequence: TGTGCCAGCAGCCGGACAGGGCCCTCCTACGAGCAGTACTTC.

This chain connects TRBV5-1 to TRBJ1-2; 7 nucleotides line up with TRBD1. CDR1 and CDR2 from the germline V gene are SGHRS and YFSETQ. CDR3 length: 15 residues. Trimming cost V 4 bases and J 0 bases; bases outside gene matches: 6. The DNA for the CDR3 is TGCGCCAGCAGCCCCAGTGGGACAGCTAACTATGGCTACACCTTC. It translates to CASSPSGTANYGYTF.

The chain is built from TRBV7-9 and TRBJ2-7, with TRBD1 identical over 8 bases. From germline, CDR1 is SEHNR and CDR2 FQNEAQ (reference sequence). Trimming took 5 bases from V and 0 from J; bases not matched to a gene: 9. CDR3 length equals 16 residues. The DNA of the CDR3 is TGTGCCAGCAGCCGCTCGGACAGGGCGAGCTCCTACGAGCAGTACTTC. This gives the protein CASSRSDRASSYEQYF.

The CDR3 bases are TGTGCCAGCAGCCTAAGGGACAGGGGTCTCGGGGAGCTGTTTTTT. It encodes CASSLRDRGLGELFF. The chain recombines TRBV11-2 with TRBJ2-2; 10 bases fit TRBD1. In germline, CDR1 is SGHAT, CDR2 FQNNGV. V dropped 5 bases and J dropped 7; count of bases not matched to a gene: 7. This CDR3 comprises 15 residues.

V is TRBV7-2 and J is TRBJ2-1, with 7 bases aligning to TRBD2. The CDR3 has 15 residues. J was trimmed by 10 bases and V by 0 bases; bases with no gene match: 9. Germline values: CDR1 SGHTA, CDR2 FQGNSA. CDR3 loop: CASSLALAEGREQFF. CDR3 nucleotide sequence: TGTGCCAGCAGCTTAGCGCTAGCGGAGGGGCGGGAGCAGTTCTTC.